This T cell receptor (beta chain) was identified in a study of T cells after somatic rescue of genetic block. Here immunoSEQ multiplex PCR was the method, and the copy in TCRdb shows in-frame clones only, minus some. The table lists around 50,000 clones, approximately 96% of them singletons. This clone was seen once. Material for sequencing was peripheral blood mononuclear cells (PBMCs). The sequence derives from a child less than two years old.

Written as DNA, the CDR3 is TGTGCCAGCAGTGACAAAGGGACTAGCGGGAAGGACGAGCAGTACTTC. Its protein product is CASSDKGTSGKDEQYF. V gene TRBV6-4 combines with J gene TRBJ2-7; TRBD2 matches at 13 bases. J lost 5 bases, V lost 2 bases, and 6 bases had no gene match. Germline lookup yields CDR1 MRHNA and CDR2 SNTAGT. The CDR3 is 16 residues long.